Following are 6 T cell receptor beta chains from one sample sequenced in a study of long-term antiretroviral therapy in people with HIV. immunoSEQ v3.0 was run at survey level. Here immunoSEQ multiplex PCR was the method, and the copy in TCRdb shows in-frame clones only, minus some. The sample shows about 36,000 clones, roughly 87% of them seen only once. The specimen comprised unsorted PBMCs, sampled 0.6 years after starting antiretroviral therapy. The origin of the receptors is a man between 18 and 29 years old with HIV.

The CDR3 sequence is CAISFGGRGGYTF. The CDR3, as DNA: TGTGCCATCAGCTTTGGGGGAAGGGGTGGCTACACCTTC. The gene calls are TRBV10-3 and TRBJ1-2; D perhaps matches TRBD1 (5 bases). The CDR3 length is 13 residues. V was pared by 6 bases and J by 7 bases, with 15 bases between. CDR1 and CDR2 (germline): ENHRY, SYGVKD.

This rearrangement joins TRBV6-1 to TRBJ2-2; the D call may be TRBD1 or TRBD2 (5 bases each). The CDR3 spans 13 residues. V lost 3 bases to trimming and J lost 5 bases, with 7 bases between them. Germline CDR1 MNHNS, CDR2 SASEGT. The chain's CDR3 is CASSEGVTGELFF. The CDR3 DNA follows: TGTGCCAGCAGTGAGGGGGTTACCGGGGAGCTGTTTTTT.

The genes are TRBV7-9 and TRBJ2-3, with 7 bases aligning to TRBD2. V lost 3 bases to trimming and J lost 0 bases; unmatched junction nucleotides: 3. The length of the CDR3 is 15 residues. The germline CDR1 and CDR2 sequences are SEHNR and FQNEAQ (reference sequence). CDR3 region: CASSFGLGSTDTQYF. The CDR3 region has the DNA TGTGCCAGCAGCTTCGGACTAGGTAGCACAGATACGCAGTATTTT.

J is TRBJ2-1 and V is TRBV29-1; a weak D match, TRBD2 (6 bases). Germline V gene lookup returns CDR1 SQVTM and CDR2 ANQGSEA. V gave up 1 base and J gave up 6 bases, with 10 bases separating them. The CDR3 is made up of 13 amino acids. CDR3 sequence reads: CSVEGRGGNEQFF. The CDR3, as DNA: TGCAGCGTTGAAGGACGGGGAGGCAATGAGCAGTTCTTC.

The chain uses TRBV7-2 and TRBJ2-6; no clear D. The CDR3 is made up of 15 amino acids. The ends were cut back, 1 base at V and 0 bases at J, with 4 bases in the middle. Germline CDR1 SGHTA, CDR2 FQGNSA. For the CDR3, the DNA is TGTGCCAGCAGCTTAGGGGGCTCTGGGGCCAACGTCCTGACTTTC. Translated, it gives CASSLGGSGANVLTF.

The chain has TRBV19 and TRBJ1-4; D remains unclear. The CDR3 is made up of 14 amino acids. With 3 bases removed from V and 8 bases from J, the gap between germline ends came to 13 bases. Germline CDR1 LNHDA, CDR2 SQIVND (reference sequence). CDR3 loop: CASSMGGTLEKLFF. CDR3 DNA sequence: TGTGCCAGTAGTATGGGAGGCACCCTCGAAAAACTGTTTTTT.